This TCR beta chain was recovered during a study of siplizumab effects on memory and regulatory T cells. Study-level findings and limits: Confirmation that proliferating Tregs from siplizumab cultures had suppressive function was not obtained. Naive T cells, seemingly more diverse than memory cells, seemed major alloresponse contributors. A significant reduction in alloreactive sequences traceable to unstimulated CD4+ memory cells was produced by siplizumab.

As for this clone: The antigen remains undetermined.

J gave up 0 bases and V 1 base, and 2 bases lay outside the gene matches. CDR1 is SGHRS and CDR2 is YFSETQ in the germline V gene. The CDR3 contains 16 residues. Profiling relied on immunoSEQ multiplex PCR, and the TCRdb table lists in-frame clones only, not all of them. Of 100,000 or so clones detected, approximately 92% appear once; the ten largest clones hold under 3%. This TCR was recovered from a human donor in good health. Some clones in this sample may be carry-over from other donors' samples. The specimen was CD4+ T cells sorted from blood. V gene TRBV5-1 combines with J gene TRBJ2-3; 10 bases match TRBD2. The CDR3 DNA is TGCGCCAGCAGCTTGAGGACTAGCGGTAGCACAGATACGCAGTATTTT. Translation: CASSLRTSGSTDTQYF.